These 10 T cell receptor beta chains were all obtained from the same sample, sequenced in a study of blood T cell repertoires in COVID-19 (dated by TCRdb to between 2020 and 2021). Library preparation was by the immunoSEQ multiplex PCR assay. TCRdb retrieved this table from immuneACCESS and kept in-frame rearrangements only. Not all clones are present; in checked studies, unresolved V genes account for under half, and no reason is known for the remainder. The sample table shows 400,000 to 450,000 clones, and around 91% are seen once. Jointly, the top ten make up 0.55% to 0.75% of the sample. Sequencing used PBMCs or T cells enriched from blood (not recorded which). Receptors were obtained from a man between 18 and 29 years old who had recovered from COVID-19.

This sequence joins TRBV11-2 and TRBJ1-6; unclear D gene. The CDR3 is 15 amino acids. Per the germline V gene, CDR1 is SGHAT and CDR2 is FQNNGV. V was trimmed by 1 base and J by 8 bases, leaving 12 bases between them. The CDR3, as DNA: TGTGCCAGCAGCTTAGTGTACAGATCGGATTCACCCCTCCACTTT. Residues: CASSLVYRSDSPLHF.

The J gene is TRBJ2-7, the V gene TRBV6-1; TRBD1 agrees at 8 bases. The CDR3 spans 14 residues. The ends lost 2 bases at V and 6 bases at J; junction bases unmatched: 6. Germline CDR1 and CDR2: MNHNS and SASEGT. The CDR3 bases are TGTGCCAGCAGTGAACGGCGGACAGGGCGCGAGCAGTACTTC. Residues: CASSERRTGREQYF.

With regard to this clone: A read error may produce the germline difference seen at one junction end. The rearrangement uses TRBV3-1 (or the pseudogene TRBV3-2) and TRBJ2-1; 10 bases match TRBD2. This CDR3 has 18 residues. CDR1 is LGHDT and CDR2 is YNNKEL in the germline V gene (reference sequence). DNA for the CDR3: TGTGCCAGCAGCCAAGGGCCCCTAGCGGGAGTCGCCTATAATGAGCAGTTCTTC. Residues: CASSQGPLAGVAYNEQFF.

The chain recombines TRBV2 with TRBJ1-6, with D unresolved. Germline CDR1 is SNHLY and CDR2 is FYNNEI. This CDR3 has 16 amino acids. V was cut by 3 bases and J by 1 base, with 10 bases left in between. The CDR3 protein is CASSDAGRSYNSPLHF. In nucleotides, the CDR3 is TGTGCCAGCAGTGATGCGGGAAGGTCCTATAATTCACCCCTCCACTTT.

V gene TRBV30 combines with J gene TRBJ1-2; no clear D. The germline V gene encodes CDR1 GTSNPN and CDR2 SVGIG (reference sequence). V was cut by 6 bases and J by 4 bases, with 9 bases left in between. CDR3 length equals 11 residues. This CDR3 reads CACGRTYGYTF. The CDR3 bases are TGTGCCTGTGGGCGTACCTATGGCTACACCTTC.

The genes are TRBV18 and TRBJ2-1; perhaps TRBD1 as D (5 bases). CDR1 KGHSH and CDR2 LQKENI come from the germline V gene. The length of the CDR3 is 14 residues. V was pared by 0 bases and J by 6 bases, with 9 bases between. CDR3 bases: TGTGCCAGCTCACCACCGACAGAAGTCAATGAGCAGTTCTTC. Translating it yields CASSPPTEVNEQFF.

The chain employs TRBV28 and TRBJ2-3, with 10 bases matching TRBD2. This CDR3 is built from 17 residues. Germline CDR1 is MDHEN and CDR2 is SYDVKM. The trim removed 4 bases at V and 0 bases at J, leaving 7 bases unmatched. CDR3: CASSSTWTSGSTDTQYF. The CDR3 DNA reads TGTGCCAGCAGTTCCACTTGGACTAGCGGTAGCACAGATACGCAGTATTTT.

The genes are TRBV7-9 and TRBJ2-1, with TRBD2 matching over 9 bases. This CDR3 has 16 residues. Per the germline V gene, CDR1 is SEHNR and CDR2 is FQNEAQ (reference sequence). V was pared by 3 bases and J by 8 bases, with 11 bases of the junction left unmatched. DNA of the CDR3: TGTGCCAGCAGCTTCGGACGAGGCGGGAGGGGCCATGAGCAGTTCTTC. This gives the protein CASSFGRGGRGHEQFF.

The V and J genes are TRBV2 and TRBJ1-4; 10 nucleotides match TRBD1. Trimming removed 2 bases from V and 8 bases from J; junction bases left unmatched: 8. The CDR3 consists of 16 residues. Germline CDR1 and CDR2: SNHLY and FYNNEI. The DNA of the CDR3 is TGTGCCAGCAGTGAACCGGACAGGGGGAGAGGAGAAAAACTGTTTTTT. Protein: CASSEPDRGRGEKLFF.

The rearrangement uses TRBV15 and TRBJ1-5, with D hard to call. V lost 3 bases and J lost 2, with 14 bases in between. The CDR3 runs 16 residues. CDR1 LNHNV and CDR2 YYDKDF come from the germline V gene (reference sequence). The CDR3 nucleotides are TGTGCCACCAGCAGGGGGAGGACGGGCGGCAATCAGCCCCAGCATTTT. It specifies CATSRGRTGGNQPQHF.